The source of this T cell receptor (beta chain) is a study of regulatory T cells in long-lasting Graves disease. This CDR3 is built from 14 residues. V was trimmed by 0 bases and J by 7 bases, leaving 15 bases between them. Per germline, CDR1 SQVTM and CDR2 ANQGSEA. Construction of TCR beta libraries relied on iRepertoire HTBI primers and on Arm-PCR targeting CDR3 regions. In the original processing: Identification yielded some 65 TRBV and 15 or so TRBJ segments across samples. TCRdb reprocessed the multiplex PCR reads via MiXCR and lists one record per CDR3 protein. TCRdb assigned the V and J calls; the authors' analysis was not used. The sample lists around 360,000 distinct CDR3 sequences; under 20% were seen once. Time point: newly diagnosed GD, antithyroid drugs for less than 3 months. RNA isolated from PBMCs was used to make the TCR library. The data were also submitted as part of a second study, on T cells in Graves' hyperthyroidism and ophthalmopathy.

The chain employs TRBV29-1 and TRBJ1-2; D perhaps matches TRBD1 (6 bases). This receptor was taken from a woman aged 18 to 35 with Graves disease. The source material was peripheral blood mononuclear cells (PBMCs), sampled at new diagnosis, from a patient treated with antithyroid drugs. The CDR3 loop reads CSVEDPMRGPGYTF. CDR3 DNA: TGCAGCGTTGAAGATCCGATGCGGGGGCCTGGCTACACCTTC.